Below, 23 T cell receptor beta chains from the same sample are listed, as sequenced in a study of low-dose radiotherapy and immunotherapy resistance in tumors. Time point given: before trial treatment. Covering alpha and beta chains, TRAV- and TRBV-specific primers were used for the first-strand cDNA. Over about 18 PCR cycles, TCRs were amplified from a constant-region primer and V-primer adapter. TCRdb itself ran the reads through MiXCR, one entry per CDR3 protein. The sample carries more than 45,000 distinct CDR3 sequences, almost 25% recorded once. The sample consisted of PBMCs, taken before treatment. The source is a male donor with prostate cancer.

Ten or more counts support this clonotype. The chain uses TRBV19 and TRBJ2-2; D perhaps matches TRBD1 (5 bases). The V gene's germline CDR1 is LNHDA and CDR2 SQIVND (reference sequence). The V end lost 3 bases, the J end lost 7 bases, and 12 bases lay between the germline ends. The CDR3 has 14 residues. CDR3 DNA sequence: TGTGCCAGTAGTATCGGCAGGGCTAACGGGGAGCTGTTTTTT. Translating it yields CASSIGRANGELFF. The full variable domain, completed using reference TRBV19 and TRBJ2-2, is DGGITQSPKYLFRKEGQNVTLSCEQNLNHDAMYWYRQDPGQGLRLIYYSQIVNDFQKGDIAEGYSVSREKKESFPLTVTSAQKNPTAFYLCASSIGRANGELFFGEGSRLTVL.

This clonotype was counted many times. The V gene is TRBV5-4, the J gene TRBJ1-1; D gene ambiguous. Germline CDR1 and CDR2: SGHNT and YYREEE (reference sequence). This CDR3 has 13 amino acids. V gave up 0 bases and J gave up 1 base, with 4 bases separating them. The DNA for the CDR3 is TGTGCCAGCAGCTTGGGGCCGAACACTGAAGCTTTCTTT. It encodes CASSLGPNTEAFF.

This clonotype was observed at least ten times. The genes are TRBV5-5 and TRBJ2-7; 9 bases align to TRBD1. The CDR3 length is 15 residues. CDR1 is SGHKS and CDR2 is YYEKEE in the germline V gene (reference sequence). V lost 2 bases to trimming and J lost 9 bases; unmatched junction nucleotides: 12. CDR3 DNA sequence: TGTGCCAGCAGCTTTGGGGACAGGGCCGCAGTGGGGCAGTACTTC. This encodes CASSFGDRAAVGQYF.

This chain connects TRBV5-4 to TRBJ2-1, with a weak D call TRBD2 (6 bases). This CDR3 is built from 14 residues. Trimming cost V 1 base and J 9 bases, with 14 bases left between them. CDR1 and CDR2 from the germline V gene are SGHNT and YYREEE (reference sequence). CDR3 loop: CASSLQLASAEQFF. The CDR3, as DNA: TGTGCCAGCAGCTTGCAGCTGGCTAGCGCTGAGCAGTTCTTC.

This clonotype was detected ten times or more. The J gene is TRBJ2-7, the V gene TRBV7-8; unclear D gene. The V gene lost 1 base and the J gene lost 3 bases, with 10 bases spanning the gap. The CDR3 covers 14 residues. Per the germline V gene, CDR1 is SGHVS and CDR2 is FQNEAQ. This CDR3 reads CASSLGPANYEQYF. The CDR3 region has the DNA TGTGCCAGCAGCTTAGGGCCAGCCAACTACGAGCAGTACTTC.

This clonotype has a count of ten or more. The chain links TRBV3-1 to TRBJ2-1; D remains ambiguous. V lost 4 bases and J 1 base, leaving 8 bases between the germline ends. Germline V CDR1 and CDR2: LGHDT, YNNKEL (reference sequence). The CDR3 has 14 amino acids. The CDR3 region is CASSREGSYNEQFF. The DNA for the CDR3 is TGTGCCAGCAGCCGAGAAGGGTCCTACAATGAGCAGTTCTTC.

This clonotype has a count of ten or more. The rearrangement joins TRBV28 to TRBJ2-2; TRBD1 is a possible D gene (8 bases). V shed 5 bases and J shed 1 base, with 17 bases lying between them. CDR3 length equals 17 residues. The germline V gene has CDR1 MDHEN and CDR2 SYDVKM. Written as DNA, the CDR3 is TGTGCCAGCAGTCAATTGCGGGGGACAGGGAACACCGGGGAGCTGTTTTTT. This gives the protein CASSQLRGTGNTGELFF.

This clonotype was detected many times. V gene TRBV13 combines with J gene TRBJ2-1, with 7 bases identical to TRBD2. The trim removed 6 bases at V and 4 bases at J, leaving 15 bases unmatched. CDR3 length: 17 residues. The germline V gene has CDR1 PRHDT and CDR2 FYEKMQ (reference sequence). The CDR3 region is CASRGAGVGSVYNEQFF. For the CDR3, the DNA is TGTGCCAGCAGAGGTGCGGGGGTGGGGTCGGTATACAATGAGCAGTTCTTC.

The rearrangement uses TRBV4-1 and TRBJ2-3; either TRBD1 or TRBD2 may fit D (5 bases each). Germline V gene lookup returns CDR1 MGHRA and CDR2 YSYEKL. With 1 base removed from V and 5 bases from J, the gap between germline ends came to 13 bases. The CDR3 is 15 amino acids. The DNA of the CDR3 is TGCGCCAGCAGCCAAGGGCATGGGGCGGGAGATACGCAGTATTTT. Translating gives CASSQGHGAGDTQYF.

In regard to this clonotype: One base separates it from a far larger clone, so it is likely a read error. This chain joins TRBV28 and TRBJ1-1, with D possibly TRBD1 on 6 matching bases. Trimming pared 5 bases from V and 11 bases from J, leaving 12 bases between. The CDR3 is made up of 11 amino acids. Germline CDR1 and CDR2: MDHEN and SYDVKM. This CDR3 is CASSEDRGAFF. CDR3 DNA: TGTGCCAGCAGTGAGGATAGGGGGGCTTTCTTT.

This clonotype has a count of ten or more. The rearrangement uses TRBV4-3 and TRBJ1-1, with D possibly being TRBD1 (5 bases). CDR1 and CDR2 from the germline V gene are LGHNA and YSLEER. The V end was cut by 0 bases, the J end by 0 bases, with 8 bases between. CDR3 length equals 15 residues. The CDR3 coding sequence is TGCGCCAGCAGCCAAGAACCGGGACTGAACACTGAAGCTTTCTTT. The encoded protein is CASSQEPGLNTEAFF.

In regard to this clonotype: It differs at one base from a far larger clone, so likely a read error. The J gene is TRBJ2-7, the V gene TRBV4-2, with D perhaps assigned TRBD1 or TRBD2 (5 bases each). The V gene's germline CDR1 is LGHNA and CDR2 YNFKEQ. The CDR3 runs 15 residues. Between the trimmed V and J ends, which lost 0 bases and 7 bases, there was a span of 16 bases. Here the CDR3 reads CASSQDPGRNNEQYF. Here the CDR3 DNA reads TGTGCCAGCAGCCAAGATCCGGGGCGGAACAATGAGCAGTACTTC.

Comment on this clonotype: Given a much more abundant clone one base away, this may be a read error. V and J are TRBV6-2 or TRBV6-3 and TRBJ2-7; 11 bases line up with TRBD2. V gave up 6 bases and J gave up 3 bases; unmatched junction bases: 10. CDR3 length: 16 amino acids. Germline values: CDR1 MNHEY, CDR2 SVGEGT. This CDR3 is CASSKGLAAYYYEQYF. The DNA for the CDR3 is TGTGCCAGCAGCAAGGGACTAGCGGCATACTACTACGAGCAGTACTTC.

The DNA for the CDR3 is TGTGCCAGCAGCTCCTCCACTGAAGCTTTCTTT. Its protein is CASSSSTEAFF. The rearrangement links TRBV3-1 to TRBJ1-1; no clear D gene. V lost 5 bases to trimming and J lost 4 bases, with 5 bases between them. This CDR3 region has 11 residues. From germline, CDR1 is LGHDT and CDR2 YNNKEL (reference sequence).

This clonotype came up many times. J is TRBJ2-5 and V is TRBV7-8; tentative D call: TRBD1 (6 bases). V was cut by 1 base and J by 4 bases, with 19 bases left in between. This CDR3 region has 17 residues. The germline V gene encodes CDR1 SGHVS and CDR2 FQNEAQ. The CDR3 DNA is TGTGCCAGCAGCTTAGTCGTGGCAGGGGAGCTCGCAGAGACCCAGTACTTC. This gives the protein CASSLVVAGELAETQYF.

The rearrangement joins TRBV20-1 to TRBJ2-1, with 13 nucleotides matching TRBD2. The CDR3 length is 15 residues. Germline-derived CDR1 and CDR2 are DFQATT and SNEGSKA (reference sequence). V lost 5 bases and J lost 0; bases outside the gene matches: 1. The DNA of the CDR3 is TGCAGTGCTGGGACTAGCGGGGTCTCCTACAATGAGCAGTTCTTC. Translating gives CSAGTSGVSYNEQFF.

This clonotype has only a few counts. This chain links TRBV6-2 or TRBV6-3 with TRBJ1-4; 8 bases match TRBD1. Germline trimming cut 8 bases from V and 8 bases from J; bases unmatched to any gene: 10. CDR1 and CDR2 (germline): MNHEY, SVGEGT. The CDR3 extends over 14 amino acids. Written as DNA, the CDR3 is TGTGCCAGCGGGAAGACAGGGGTTCGGGAAAAACTGTTTTTT. Its protein is CASGKTGVREKLFF.

This clonotype was observed many times. The chain combines TRBV19 with TRBJ1-6, with D unresolved. The CDR3 runs 16 residues. V gave up 0 bases and J gave up 4 bases, with 10 bases separating them. Looked up from germline, CDR1 is LNHDA and CDR2 is SQIVND (reference sequence). CDR3 loop: CASSIDWTEYNSPLHF. The CDR3 DNA reads as TGTGCCAGTAGTATAGACTGGACGGAATATAATTCACCCCTCCACTTT.

The sample holds many counts of this clonotype. The chain carries TRBV7-9 and TRBJ1-1; weak D call: TRBD1 (5 bases). Per germline, CDR1 SEHNR and CDR2 FQNEAQ (reference sequence). There are 16 residues in the CDR3. The V end was cut by 3 bases, the J end by 5 bases, with 19 bases between. Written as DNA, the CDR3 is TGTGCCAGCAGCTTCCCAACAGGTCAAAGTCCTACTGAAGCTTTCTTT. The encoded protein is CASSFPTGQSPTEAFF.

The J gene is TRBJ2-5, the V gene TRBV7-9; D is unclear. V lost 1 base to trimming and J lost 2 bases, with 2 bases between them. Germline-derived CDR1 and CDR2 are SEHNR and FQNEAQ (reference sequence). This CDR3 has 12 amino acids. The CDR3: CASSLGQETQYF. The CDR3 region has the DNA TGTGCCAGCAGCTTAGGACAAGAGACCCAGTACTTC.

This clonotype was counted only a few times. The chain links TRBV5-3 to TRBJ2-2; 10 positions match TRBD2. TRBV5-3 falls under the ORF class, with uncertain function. V lost 8 bases to trimming and J lost 0 bases; unmatched junction nucleotides: 10. The CDR3 has 17 residues. Here the CDR3 reads CASSPGLAAPNTGELFF. In nucleotides, the CDR3 is TGTGCCAGCAGCCCAGGACTAGCGGCCCCGAACACCGGGGAGCTGTTTTTT.

Only a few counts were recorded for this clonotype. This chain links TRBV20-1 with TRBJ2-5; TRBD2 matches 13 bases. The germline V gene has CDR1 DFQATT and CDR2 SNEGSKA (reference sequence). The CDR3 spans 15 residues. V lost 6 bases to trimming and J lost 4 bases; unmatched junction nucleotides: 8. CDR3 coding DNA: TGCAGTGCGCCGCGGACTAGCGGGAGTGGAGAGACCCAGTACTTC. It encodes CSAPRTSGSGETQYF.

This clonotype has at least ten counts. V gene TRBV9 combines with J gene TRBJ1-1; D gene unclear. With 0 bases removed from V and 0 bases from J, the gap between germline ends came to 9 bases. This CDR3 contains 15 residues. CDR1 is SGDLS and CDR2 is YYNGEE in the germline V gene. DNA of the CDR3: TGTGCCAGCAGCGTAGGAGGGATCATGAACACTGAAGCTTTCTTT. As protein: CASSVGGIMNTEAFF. Filled out from reference TRBV9 and TRBJ1-1, the complete variable domain reads DSGVTQTPKHLITATGQRVTLRCSPRSGDLSVYWYQQSLDQGLQFLIQYYNGEERAKGNILERFSAQQFPDLHSELNLSSLELGDSALYFCASSVGGIMNTEAFFGQGTRLTVV.